These 2 T cell receptor beta chains were all obtained from the same sample, sequenced in a study of T cell responses to AZD1222 COVID-19 vaccine. Data came from immunoSEQ multiplex PCR; TCRdb stores just in-frame clones and leaves some out. Seen here are fewer than 30,000 clones, 78% observed once, and the top ten hold 5.8%. This material consisted of peripheral blood, taken on day 0 of AZD1222 vaccination. These TCRs come from an adult in good health.

The chain has TRBV5-5 and TRBJ1-2; 9 bases are a match to TRBD1. V dropped 4 bases and J dropped 4; count of bases not matched to a gene: 14. CDR1 is SGHKS and CDR2 is YYEKEE in the germline V gene (reference sequence). The CDR3 covers 17 residues. CDR3 DNA sequence: TGTGCCAGCAGCCTCCGGGACAGGGCATTACTTGGCTATGGCTACACCTTC. Its protein is CASSLRDRALLGYGYTF.

The chain couples TRBV24-1 to TRBJ2-5; TRBD2 matches at 11 bases. CDR1 and CDR2 (germline): KGHDR, SFDVKD. V dropped 4 bases and J dropped 7; count of bases not matched to a gene: 7. The length of the CDR3 is 15 residues. CDR3 loop: CATSDPGTSGRTQYF. The DNA for the CDR3 is TGTGCCACCAGTGACCCTGGGACTAGCGGAAGGACCCAGTACTTC.